This is a list of T cell receptor beta chains from one sample in a study of Ad26.COV2.S vaccination and SARS-CoV-2 variants. Sequencing was performed with immunoSEQ multiplex PCR; in TCRdb, only in-frame clones are kept and a portion is missing. The data contain hundreds of thousands of clones, approximately 92% of them singletons. Sequenced here: peripheral blood, sampled in a trial of Ad26.COV2.S vaccine versus placebo. These receptors were collected from a person between 18 and 59 years old who received the Ad26.COV2.S COVID-19 vaccine or a placebo. Both conserved end residues are trimmed from each CDR3. The order of the fields is V gene, J gene, CDR3 protein.

>TRBV9|TRBJ1-2
ASSVPGMDYGYT
>TRBV30|TRBJ1-1
AWRKGTGNTEAF
>TRBV4-2|TRBJ2-7
ASSQEIALAGFHEQY
>TRBV4-3|TRBJ1-6
ASSQTGTGEPPLH
>TRBV6-2/TRBV6-3|TRBJ2-7
ASSPRPYEQY
>TRBV10-2|TRBJ2-1
ASRIGRGPNEQF
>TRBV20-1|TRBJ2-7
SASKGSGRASYEQY
>TRBV20-1|TRBJ2-7
SPGQGNEQY
>TRBV30|TRBJ1-4
AWSADTLQTNEKLF
>TRBV28|TRBJ1-1
ASTSHTNTEAF
>TRBV11-2|TRBJ2-2
ASSLVTGGTGELF
>TRBV7-7|TRBJ2-5
ASSIGTAVGETQY
>TRBV3-1/TRBV3-2|TRBJ2-2
ASSQEQGADTGELF
>TRBV4-3|TRBJ1-2
ASSLLGDGRGYGYT
>TRBV3-1/TRBV3-2|TRBJ2-3
ASAAGTDTQY
>TRBV7-9|TRBJ2-2
ASSLNPAGGNAGELF
>TRBV6-2/TRBV6-3|TRBJ2-7
ASSYPNRGRPSYEQY
>TRBV25-1|TRBJ2-3
ASSASGRVADTQY
>TRBV9|TRBJ2-2
ASRGAGGGYTGELF
>TRBV2|TRBJ2-3
ASRSFGGTDTQY
>TRBV7-9|TRBJ1-1
ASSSYAEAF
>TRBV4-3|TRBJ2-7
ASSQGLAGTYEQY